The rows below give T cell receptor beta chains drawn from one sample of a study of regulatory T cells in long-lasting Graves disease. TCRdb fed the multiplex PCR reads into MiXCR, producing one record per CDR3 protein. The sample has more than 300,000 distinct CDR3 sequences, 15% seen once. This specimen was peripheral blood mononuclear cells (PBMCs), taken at new diagnosis, from a patient treated with antithyroid drugs. Receptors originate from a female donor with Graves disease. Both conserved end residues are part of each CDR3. D genes are given only for firm matches. Clone size is given for some rows only: seen once, a few or many times, or a class if the clone is expanded.

v_gene	d_gene	j_gene	abundance	CDR3aa	CDR3nt
TRBV20-1	NA	TRBJ2-7	NA	CSAREHTGKGQYF	TGCAGTGCTAGAGAACACACCGGGAAGGGGCAGTACTTC
TRBV7-8	TRBD2	TRBJ2-1	many	CASSRGPGLAKNEQFF	TGTGCCAGCAGCCGCGGACCGGGACTAGCGAAAAATGAGCAGTTCTTC
TRBV27	NA	TRBJ2-2	NA	CASSLSLTHNTGELFF	TGTGCCAGCAGTTTATCCTTGACACACAACACCGGGGAGCTGTTTTTT
TRBV10-3	NA	TRBJ1-2	NA	CAIRGTAQDYTF	TGTGCCATCAGGGGGACGGCCCAGGACTACACCTTC
TRBV20-1	NA	TRBJ2-7	many	CSALTSTTHEQYF	TGCAGTGCCCTGACTAGTACAACACACGAGCAGTACTTC
TRBV12-3/TRBV12-4	TRBD1	TRBJ1-5	NA	CASSLGDREGQPQHF	TGTGCCAGCAGTTTGGGGGACAGGGAGGGTCAGCCCCAGCATTTT
TRBV7-9	TRBD1	TRBJ2-7	many	CASSSRQGANYEQYF	TGTGCCAGCAGCTCCAGACAGGGGGCGAACTACGAGCAGTACTTC
TRBV30	NA	TRBJ2-7	many	CAWSLADLYEQYF	TGTGCCTGGAGCTTAGCGGATCTTTACGAGCAGTACTTC
TRBV20-1	NA	TRBJ2-1	many	CSARALADSYNEQFF	TGCAGTGCTAGAGCCTTAGCGGACTCCTACAATGAGCAGTTCTTC
TRBV20-1	TRBD2	TRBJ2-1	few	CSVRPGEGRSEQFF	TGCAGTGTTAGACCCGGGGAGGGTCGGAGTGAGCAGTTCTTC
TRBV14	NA	TRBJ1-3	few	CASSQVTGLPGNTIYF	TGTGCCAGCAGCCAAGTTACCGGGCTCCCTGGAAACACCATATATTTT
TRBV9	NA	TRBJ1-2	NA	CASSVGRGRDGYTF	TGTGCCAGCAGCGTAGGACGGGGGCGCGATGGCTACACCTTC
TRBV6-5	NA	TRBJ2-7	NA	CASSYGWAVSYEQYF	TGTGCCAGCAGTTACGGGTGGGCCGTCTCCTACGAGCAGTACTTC
TRBV24-1	NA	TRBJ2-1	many	CATSAPRQLNEQFF	TGTGCCACCAGTGCCCCCCGACAGCTCAATGAGCAGTTCTTC
TRBV7-9	NA	TRBJ1-2	many	CASRYAGRHYGYTF	TGTGCCAGCAGATACGCCGGGAGACACTATGGCTACACCTTC
TRBV20-1	TRBD2	TRBJ2-7	many	CSATGLVSYEQYF	TGCAGTGCAACGGGACTAGTTTCCTACGAGCAGTACTTC
TRBV6-5	NA	TRBJ1-2	few	CASSYYESGPHPSGYTF	TGTGCCAGCAGTTATTACGAGTCGGGCCCCCACCCGAGTGGCTACACCTTC
TRBV27	NA	TRBJ1-2	NA	CASSLDSGTPDYGYTF	TGTGCCAGCAGCCTCGACTCCGGGACACCAGACTATGGCTACACCTTC
TRBV13	TRBD2	TRBJ2-1	many	CASSPGLAGGLGEQFF	TGTGCCAGCAGCCCGGGACTAGCGGGGGGGCTCGGTGAGCAGTTCTTC
TRBV7-2	NA	TRBJ1-3	NA	CASSLVVLGSSGNTIYF	TGTGCCAGCAGCTTAGTGGTGTTGGGGAGCTCTGGAAACACCATATATTTT
TRBV5-5	NA	TRBJ1-3	many	CASSFFGTSGNTIYF	TGTGCCAGCAGCTTTTTTGGGACTTCTGGAAACACCATATATTTT
TRBV20-1	NA	TRBJ1-2	few	CSARGPGPLGYTF	TGCAGTGCTAGAGGGCCCGGGCCCCTGGGCTACACCTTC
TRBV12-3/TRBV12-4	NA	TRBJ1-4	many	CASSLAATNEKLFF	TGTGCCAGCAGTTTAGCAGCCACAAATGAAAAACTGTTTTTT
TRBV6-2/TRBV6-3	TRBD1	TRBJ1-1	many	CASGRAGGTAEAFF	TGTGCCAGCGGGAGGGCAGGGGGCACCGCTGAAGCTTTCTTT
TRBV19	NA	TRBJ1-2	many	CASRLKTGPRYGYTF	TGTGCCAGTAGACTAAAAACAGGGCCTCGCTATGGCTACACCTTC
TRBV7-2	TRBD2	TRBJ2-1	many	CASSFPPSGLGTNEQFF	TGTGCCAGCAGCTTTCCTCCCTCGGGACTAGGCACCAATGAGCAGTTCTTC
TRBV5-1	TRBD1	TRBJ2-1	many	CASSPTPGQVNNEQFF	TGCGCCAGCAGTCCGACCCCGGGACAGGTAAACAATGAGCAGTTCTTC
TRBV20-1	TRBD2	TRBJ2-5	many	CSARMGGRWETQYF	TGCAGTGCTAGGATGGGAGGGCGATGGGAGACCCAGTACTTC
TRBV3-1	NA	TRBJ2-5	many	CASSQVGGEETQYF	TGTGCCAGCAGCCAAGTAGGCGGGGAAGAGACCCAGTACTTC
TRBV28	TRBD2	TRBJ2-5	many	CASSSTGTSDETQYF	TGTGCCAGCAGTTCGACAGGGACTAGCGATGAGACCCAGTACTTC
TRBV12-3/TRBV12-4	TRBD2	TRBJ2-3	many	CASSKPSSGRTDTQYF	TGTGCCAGCAGTAAACCATCTAGCGGGCGCACAGATACGCAGTATTTT
TRBV6-1	NA	TRBJ2-1	few	CASSLETYNEQFF	TGTGCCAGCAGCCTGGAGACCTACAATGAGCAGTTCTTC
TRBV5-1	NA	TRBJ2-1	many	CASSAGTEAYNEQFF	TGCGCCAGCAGCGCCGGGACTGAAGCCTACAATGAGCAGTTCTTC
TRBV27	NA	TRBJ1-1	many	CASSNYNTEAFF	TGTGCCAGCAGCAACTATAACACTGAAGCTTTCTTT
TRBV12-3/TRBV12-4	NA	TRBJ2-3	many	CASSLKGAPFLLDTQYF	TGTGCCAGCAGTTTAAAGGGCGCCCCCTTTCTTCTTGATACGCAGTATTTT
TRBV28	TRBD1	TRBJ2-1	few	CASSTDRGQFPVRYEQFF	TGTGCCAGCAGTACTGACAGGGGGCAGTTCCCGGTCCGATATGAGCAGTTCTTC
TRBV5-6	NA	TRBJ1-5	NA	CASSLGHRINQPQHF	TGTGCCAGCAGCTTGGGACATAGAATCAATCAGCCCCAGCATTTT